This T cell receptor (beta chain) appears in the sequencing data of a study of T-cell reconstitution after alpha-beta-depleted transplantation in children (dated by TCRdb to the mid-2010s). Background on the whole study: Using TCR repertoire profiling, the study followed T-cell immune reconstitution in a quantitative way in children after TCRalphabeta/CD19-depleted allogeneic hematopoietic cell transplantation. The paper's findings and limits, for the study overall: The apparently early alphabetaT-cell count recovery about two months after transplant was reportedly dependent on only several hundred rapidly expanded clones derived from non-depleted graft cells. In some patients, high TCRbeta diversity at day 60 was attributed to recipient T cells and intrathymic progenitors that had survived conditioning. Over subsequent months, a decline in hyperexpanded clone frequencies was noted, and after one year, T-cell counts and TCRbeta diversity were mostly ascribed to newly produced T cells.

Library preparation was by PCR. TCRdb lists the instrument as Illumina HiSeq 2500. Molecular barcoding was employed in the preparation of TCR libraries, with unique molecular identifiers being used to normalize TCRbeta repertoire quantification. TCRdb trimmed public reads at Q25 via fastp, called clones via MiXCR and kept in-frame beta chains. All rows with the same CDR3 protein become a single entry with the most common DNA and genes. In all, the sample holds 600,000 to 800,000 distinct CDR3 sequences, and about an eighth of those were seen once. Approximately 0.8% of the sample is in the top ten clones. V loses 0 bases of germline sequence and J loses 3 bases, and the interval between the two ends is 15 bases. From cysteine to phenylalanine, the CDR3 is 16 amino acids long. The retained sequence is limited to the CDR3, 48 bases, with the frame set at the first base. From the germline V gene (reference sequence), CDR1 is SEHNR and CDR2 is FQNEAQ.

The treatment or condition label, as the study defines it: allogeneic hematopoietic cell transplantation with graft depleted of TCRalphabeta T cells and CD19 B cells. The children who served as transplant recipients had been given grafts of TCRalphabeta/CD19-depleted allogeneic hematopoietic cells. This clonotype was seen ten or more times. What this receptor recognizes is not known. No clone much larger than this one lies a single base away; base qualities are absent. The source of this sequence is a girl aged 2 to 9 with congenital amegakaryocytic thrombocytopenia, due to receive a stem cell transplant. Recombination connected TRBV7-9 to TRBJ2-7, with the D call perhaps TRBD1 or TRBD2, each one matching 5 bases. The sequencing here drew on PBMCs, taken before TCRalphabeta/CD19-depleted stem cell transplant. The bases read TGTGCCAGCAGCTTAGCGCTGGGGGTTAGGGACTACGAGCAGTACTTC. It is translated as CASSLALGVRDYEQYF.